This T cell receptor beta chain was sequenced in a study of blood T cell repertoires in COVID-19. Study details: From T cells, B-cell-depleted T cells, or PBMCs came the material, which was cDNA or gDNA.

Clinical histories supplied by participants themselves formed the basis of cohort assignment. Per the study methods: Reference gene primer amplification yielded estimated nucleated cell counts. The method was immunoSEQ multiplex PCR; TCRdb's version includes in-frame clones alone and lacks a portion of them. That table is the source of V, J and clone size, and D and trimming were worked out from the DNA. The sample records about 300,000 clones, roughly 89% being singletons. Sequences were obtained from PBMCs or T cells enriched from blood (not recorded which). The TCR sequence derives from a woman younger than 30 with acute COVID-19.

The CDR3 spells CASSHYDRGVWPQHF. CDR3 bases: TGCGCCAGCAGTCACTATGACAGGGGGGTATGGCCCCAGCATTTT. This chain connects TRBV23-1 to TRBJ1-5; 9 bases map to TRBD1. TRBV23-1 is sorted into the ORF group, with uncertain function. With 3 bases clipped from V and 9 bases from J, the junction kept 9 bases outside the gene matches. There are 15 residues in the CDR3.